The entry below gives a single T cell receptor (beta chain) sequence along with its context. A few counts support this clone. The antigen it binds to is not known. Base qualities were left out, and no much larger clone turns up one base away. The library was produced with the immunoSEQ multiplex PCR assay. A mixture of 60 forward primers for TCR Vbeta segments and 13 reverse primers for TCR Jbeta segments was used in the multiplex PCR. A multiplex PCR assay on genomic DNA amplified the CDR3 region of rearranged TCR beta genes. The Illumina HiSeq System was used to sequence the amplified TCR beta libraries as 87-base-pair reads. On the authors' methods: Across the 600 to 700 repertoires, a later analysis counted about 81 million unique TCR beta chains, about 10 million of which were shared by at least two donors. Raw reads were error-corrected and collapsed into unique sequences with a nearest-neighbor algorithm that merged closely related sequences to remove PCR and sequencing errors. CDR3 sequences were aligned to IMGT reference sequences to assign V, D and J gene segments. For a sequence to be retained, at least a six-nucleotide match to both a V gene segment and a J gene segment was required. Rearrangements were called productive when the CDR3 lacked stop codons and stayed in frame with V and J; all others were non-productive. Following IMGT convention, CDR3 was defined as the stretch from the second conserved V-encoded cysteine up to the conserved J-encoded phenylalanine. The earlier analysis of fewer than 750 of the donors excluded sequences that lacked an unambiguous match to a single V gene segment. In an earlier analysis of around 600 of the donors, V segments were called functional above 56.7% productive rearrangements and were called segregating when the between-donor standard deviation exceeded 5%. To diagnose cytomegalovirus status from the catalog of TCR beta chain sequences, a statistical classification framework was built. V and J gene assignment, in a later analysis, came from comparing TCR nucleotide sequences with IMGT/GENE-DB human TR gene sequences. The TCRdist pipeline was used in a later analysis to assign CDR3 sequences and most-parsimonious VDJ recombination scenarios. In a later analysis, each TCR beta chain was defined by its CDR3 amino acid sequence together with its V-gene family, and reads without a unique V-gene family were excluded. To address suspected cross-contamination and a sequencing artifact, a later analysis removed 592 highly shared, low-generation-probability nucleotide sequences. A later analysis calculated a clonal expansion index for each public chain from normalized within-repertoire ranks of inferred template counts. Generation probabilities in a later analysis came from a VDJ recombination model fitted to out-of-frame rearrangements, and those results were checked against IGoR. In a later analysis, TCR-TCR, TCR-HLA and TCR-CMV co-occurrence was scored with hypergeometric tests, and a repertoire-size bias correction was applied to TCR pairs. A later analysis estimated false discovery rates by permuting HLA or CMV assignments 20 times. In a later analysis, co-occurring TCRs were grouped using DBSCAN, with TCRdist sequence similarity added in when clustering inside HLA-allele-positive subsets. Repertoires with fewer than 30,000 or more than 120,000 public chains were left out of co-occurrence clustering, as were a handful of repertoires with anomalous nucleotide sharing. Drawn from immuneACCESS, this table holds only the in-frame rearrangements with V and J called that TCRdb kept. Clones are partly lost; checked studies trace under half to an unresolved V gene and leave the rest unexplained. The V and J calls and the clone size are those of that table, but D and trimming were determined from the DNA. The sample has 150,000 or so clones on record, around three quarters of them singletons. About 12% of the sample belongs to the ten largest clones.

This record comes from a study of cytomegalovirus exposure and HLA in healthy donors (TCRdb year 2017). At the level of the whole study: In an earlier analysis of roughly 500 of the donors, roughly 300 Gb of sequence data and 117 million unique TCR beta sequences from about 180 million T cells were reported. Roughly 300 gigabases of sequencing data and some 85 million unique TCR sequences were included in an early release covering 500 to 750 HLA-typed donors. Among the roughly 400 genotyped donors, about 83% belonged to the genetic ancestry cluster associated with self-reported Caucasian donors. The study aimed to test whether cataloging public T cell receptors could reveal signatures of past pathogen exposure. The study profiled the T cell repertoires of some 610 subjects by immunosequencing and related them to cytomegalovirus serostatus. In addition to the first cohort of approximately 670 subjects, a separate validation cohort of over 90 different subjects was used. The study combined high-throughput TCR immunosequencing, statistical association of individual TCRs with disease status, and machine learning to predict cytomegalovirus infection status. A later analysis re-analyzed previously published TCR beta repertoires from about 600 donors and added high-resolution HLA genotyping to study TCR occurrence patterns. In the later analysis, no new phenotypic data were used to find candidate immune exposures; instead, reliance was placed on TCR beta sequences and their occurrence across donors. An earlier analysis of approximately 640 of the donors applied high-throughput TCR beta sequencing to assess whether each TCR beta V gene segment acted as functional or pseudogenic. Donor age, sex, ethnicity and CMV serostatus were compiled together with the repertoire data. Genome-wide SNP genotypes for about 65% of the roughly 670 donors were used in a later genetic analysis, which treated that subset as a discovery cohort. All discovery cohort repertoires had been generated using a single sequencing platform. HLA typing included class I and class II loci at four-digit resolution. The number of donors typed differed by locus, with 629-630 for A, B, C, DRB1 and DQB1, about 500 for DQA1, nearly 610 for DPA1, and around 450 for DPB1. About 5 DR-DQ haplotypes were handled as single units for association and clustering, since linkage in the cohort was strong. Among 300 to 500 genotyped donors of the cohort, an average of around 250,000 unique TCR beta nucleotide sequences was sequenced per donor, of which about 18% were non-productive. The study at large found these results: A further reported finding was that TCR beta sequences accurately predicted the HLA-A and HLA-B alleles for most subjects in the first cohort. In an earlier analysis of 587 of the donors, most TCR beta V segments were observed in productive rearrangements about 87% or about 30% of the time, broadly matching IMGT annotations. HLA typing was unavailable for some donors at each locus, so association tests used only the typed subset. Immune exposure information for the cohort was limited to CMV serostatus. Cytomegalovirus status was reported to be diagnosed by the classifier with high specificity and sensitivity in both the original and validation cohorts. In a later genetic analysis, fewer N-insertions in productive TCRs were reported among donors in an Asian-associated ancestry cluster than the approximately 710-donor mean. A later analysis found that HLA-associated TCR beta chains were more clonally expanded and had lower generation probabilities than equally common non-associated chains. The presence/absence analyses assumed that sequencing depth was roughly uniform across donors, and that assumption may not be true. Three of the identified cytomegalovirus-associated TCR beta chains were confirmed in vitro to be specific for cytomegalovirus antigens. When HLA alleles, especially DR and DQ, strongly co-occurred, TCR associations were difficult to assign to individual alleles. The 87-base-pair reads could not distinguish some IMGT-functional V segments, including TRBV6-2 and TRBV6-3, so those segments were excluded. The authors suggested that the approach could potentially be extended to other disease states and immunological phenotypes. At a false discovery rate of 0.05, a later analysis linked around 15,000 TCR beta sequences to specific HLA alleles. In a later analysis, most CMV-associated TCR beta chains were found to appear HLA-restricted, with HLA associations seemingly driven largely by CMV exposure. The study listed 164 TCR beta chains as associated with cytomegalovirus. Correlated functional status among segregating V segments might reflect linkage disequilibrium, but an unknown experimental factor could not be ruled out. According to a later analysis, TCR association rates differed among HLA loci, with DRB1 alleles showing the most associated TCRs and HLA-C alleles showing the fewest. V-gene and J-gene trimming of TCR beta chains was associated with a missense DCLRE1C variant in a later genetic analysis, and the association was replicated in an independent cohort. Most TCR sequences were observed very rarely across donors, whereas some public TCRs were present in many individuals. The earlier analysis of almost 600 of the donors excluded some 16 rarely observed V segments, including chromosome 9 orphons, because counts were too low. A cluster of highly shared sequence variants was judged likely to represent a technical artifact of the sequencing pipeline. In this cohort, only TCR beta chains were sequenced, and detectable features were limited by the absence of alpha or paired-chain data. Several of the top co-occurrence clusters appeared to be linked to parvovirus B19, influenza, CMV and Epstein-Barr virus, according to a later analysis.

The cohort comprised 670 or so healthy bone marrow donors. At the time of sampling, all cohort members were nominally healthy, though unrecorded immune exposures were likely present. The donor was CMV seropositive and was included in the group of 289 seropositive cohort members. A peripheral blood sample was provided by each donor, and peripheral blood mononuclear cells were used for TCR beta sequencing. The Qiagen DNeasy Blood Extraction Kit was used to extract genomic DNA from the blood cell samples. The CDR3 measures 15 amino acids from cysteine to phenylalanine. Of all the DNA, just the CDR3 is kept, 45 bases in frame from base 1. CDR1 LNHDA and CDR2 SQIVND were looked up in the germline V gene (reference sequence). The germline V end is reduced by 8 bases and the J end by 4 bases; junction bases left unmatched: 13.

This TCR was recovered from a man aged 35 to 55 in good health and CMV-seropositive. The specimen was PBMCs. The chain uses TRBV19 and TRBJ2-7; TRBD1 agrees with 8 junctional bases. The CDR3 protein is CASAYRQGPSYEQYF. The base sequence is TGTGCCAGTGCTTACCGACAGGGGCCCTCGTACGAGCAGTACTTC. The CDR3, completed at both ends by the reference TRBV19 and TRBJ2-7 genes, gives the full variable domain DGGITQSPKYLFRKEGQNVTLSCEQNLNHDAMYWYRQDPGQGLRLIYYSQIVNDFQKGDIAEGYSVSREKKESFPLTVTSAQKNPTAFYLCASAYRQGPSYEQYFGPGTRLTVT.